The clone carrying this TCR beta chain appeared a few times. Per-sample yields of isolated PBMCs were at least 6 million. V lost 2 bases and J 4 bases, leaving 20 bases between the germline ends. CDR3 length: 17 residues. Germline V lookup: CDR1 KGHSH, CDR2 LQKENI. The data derive from a study of blood T cells in healthy people across ages. A second PCR, run for roughly 7 to 11 cycles, used a sample-barcoded 5' primer plus a J-beta primer mix. TCRdb re-called the 5' RACE reads with MiXCR, one entry per CDR3 protein. The sample holds 1.6 million or so distinct CDR3 sequences, about 35% seen once. This receptor was obtained from a woman in her thirties in good health. The genes are TRBV18 and TRBJ1-2, with D uncertain. The specimen was blood. CDR3 in amino acids: CASSPVGVNQRIYGYTF. The CDR3 coding sequence is TGTGCCAGCTCACCAGTCGGCGTGAATCAAAGAATCTATGGCTACACCTTC.